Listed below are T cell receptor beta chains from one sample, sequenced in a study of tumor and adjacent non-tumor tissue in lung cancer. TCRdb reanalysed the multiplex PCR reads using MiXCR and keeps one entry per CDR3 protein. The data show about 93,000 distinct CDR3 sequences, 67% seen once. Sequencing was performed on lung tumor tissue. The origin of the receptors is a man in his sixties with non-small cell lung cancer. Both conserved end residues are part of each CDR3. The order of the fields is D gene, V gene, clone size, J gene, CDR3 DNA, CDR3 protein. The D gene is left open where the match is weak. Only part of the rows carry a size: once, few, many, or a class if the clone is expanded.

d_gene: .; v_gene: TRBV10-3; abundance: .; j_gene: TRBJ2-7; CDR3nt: TGTGCCATCAGTGAACGGGAGTCCTACGAGCAGTACTTC; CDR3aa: CAISERESYEQYF
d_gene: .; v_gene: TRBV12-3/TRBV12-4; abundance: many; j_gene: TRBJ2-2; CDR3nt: TGTGCCAGCAGTTTAGACGGTACCGGGGAGCTGTTTTTT; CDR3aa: CASSLDGTGELFF
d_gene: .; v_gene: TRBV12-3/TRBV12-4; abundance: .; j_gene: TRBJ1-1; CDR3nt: TGTGCCAGCACCCAAATGGACAGAGAAGATACTGAAGCTTTCTTT; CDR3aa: CASTQMDREDTEAFF
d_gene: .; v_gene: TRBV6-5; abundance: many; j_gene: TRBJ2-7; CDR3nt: TGTGCCAGCAGGGAAGGGCACAGACCCTACGAGCAGTACTTC; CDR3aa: CASREGHRPYEQYF
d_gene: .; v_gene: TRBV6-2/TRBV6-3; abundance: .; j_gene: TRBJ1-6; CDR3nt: TGTGCCAGCTCCGTGCCCGATAATTCACCCCTCCACTTT; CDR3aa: CASSVPDNSPLHF
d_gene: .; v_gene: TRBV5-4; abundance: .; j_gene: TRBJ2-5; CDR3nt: TGTGCCAGCAGCTTGGAACTAGCCCAAGAGACCCAGCATTTC; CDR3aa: CASSLELAQETQHF
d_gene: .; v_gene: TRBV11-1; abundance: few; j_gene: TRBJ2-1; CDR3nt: TGTGCCAGCAGCTTAAGGGGTATTGAGAACAATGAGCAGTTCTTC; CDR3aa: CASSLRGIENNEQFF
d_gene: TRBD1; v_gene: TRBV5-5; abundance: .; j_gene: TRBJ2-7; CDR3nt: TGTGCAAGCAGCCCACGGGACAGTCTCTACGAGCATCACTTC; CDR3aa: CASSPRDSLYEHHF
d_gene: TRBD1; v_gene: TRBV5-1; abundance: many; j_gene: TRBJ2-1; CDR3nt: TGCGCCAGCAGCCTAACCGGACAGGCCCACAATGAGCAGTTCTTC; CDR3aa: CASSLTGQAHNEQFF
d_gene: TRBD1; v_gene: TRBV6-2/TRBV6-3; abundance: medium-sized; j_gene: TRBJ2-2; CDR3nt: TGTGCCAGCAGACGACAGGGGGCCGGGGAGCTGTTTTTT; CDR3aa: CASRRQGAGELFF
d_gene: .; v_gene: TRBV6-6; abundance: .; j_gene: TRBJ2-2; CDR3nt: TGTGCCAGCAAAGCCCAAACCGGGGAGCTGTTTTTT; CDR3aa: CASKAQTGELFF
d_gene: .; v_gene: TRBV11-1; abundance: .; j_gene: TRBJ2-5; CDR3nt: TGTATCAGCAGCTTAGGACTAAATCCGGAGACCCAGTACTTC; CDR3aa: CISSLGLNPETQYF
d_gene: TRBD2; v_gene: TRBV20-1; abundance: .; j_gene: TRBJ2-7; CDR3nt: TGCAGTGCTTCGGCTAGCGGGTTTATTAGGTACGAGCAGTACTTC; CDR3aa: CSASASGFIRYEQYF
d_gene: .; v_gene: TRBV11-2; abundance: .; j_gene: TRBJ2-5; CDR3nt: TGTGCAAGCAGCCCCCCCGGGCAGGATGTAAGAAGGGAGACCCTGTACTTC; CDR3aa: CASSPPGQDVRRETLYF
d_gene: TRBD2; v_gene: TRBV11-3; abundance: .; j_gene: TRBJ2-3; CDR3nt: TGTGCCATTCGGATGGCGGGAGGTACCTCAGATAGGCAGTATTTT; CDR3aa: CAIRMAGGTSDRQYF
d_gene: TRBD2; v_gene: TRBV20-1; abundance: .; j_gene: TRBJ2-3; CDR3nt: TGCAGTGCGAGGACTAGCGGGATTGATCAAGATACGCAGTATTTT; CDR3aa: CSARTSGIDQDTQYF
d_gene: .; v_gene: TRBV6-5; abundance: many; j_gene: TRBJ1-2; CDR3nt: TGTGCCAGCAGTACGGCAGCGGGGGTTCAGACCTTC; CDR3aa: CASSTAAGVQTF
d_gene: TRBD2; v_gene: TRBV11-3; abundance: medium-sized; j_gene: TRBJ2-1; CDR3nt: TGTGCCAGCAGCCCAAGGGGGGCTAGCGGGAGGAATGAGCAGTTCTTC; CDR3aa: CASSPRGASGRNEQFF
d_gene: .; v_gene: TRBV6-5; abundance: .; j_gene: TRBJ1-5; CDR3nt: TGTACCAACAGCCGAAAAGGCAACCAGCCCCAGCATTTT; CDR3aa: CTNSRKGNQPQHF
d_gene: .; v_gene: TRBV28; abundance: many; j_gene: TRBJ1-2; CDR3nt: TGTGCCAGCAGTCCTGGACCTAACTATGGCTACACCTTC; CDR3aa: CASSPGPNYGYTF
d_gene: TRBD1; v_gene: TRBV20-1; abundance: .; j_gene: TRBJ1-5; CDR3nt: TGCAGTGCTATAGTTCCCGGGACAGGGGGCGACCAGCCCCAGCATTTT; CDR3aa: CSAIVPGTGGDQPQHF
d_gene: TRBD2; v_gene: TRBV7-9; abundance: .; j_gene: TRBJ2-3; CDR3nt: TGTGCCAGCAGCTTAGGACTAGCGTTTGGTATCACAGATACGCAGTATTTT; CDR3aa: CASSLGLAFGITDTQYF
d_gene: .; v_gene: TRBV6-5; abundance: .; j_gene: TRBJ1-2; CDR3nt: TGTGCCAGCAGTAGACCCGCGGGGGGCTACACCTTC; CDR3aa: CASSRPAGGYTF
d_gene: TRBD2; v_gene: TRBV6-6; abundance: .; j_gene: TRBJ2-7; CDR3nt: TGTGCCAGCAGTTTAACTAGCGACTCCTACGAGCAGTACTTC; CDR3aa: CASSLTSDSYEQYF
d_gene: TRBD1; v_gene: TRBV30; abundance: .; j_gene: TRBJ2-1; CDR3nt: TGTGCCTGGATGGGACAGGGGGCCTTTTACAATGAGCAGTTCTTC; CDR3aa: CAWMGQGAFYNEQFF
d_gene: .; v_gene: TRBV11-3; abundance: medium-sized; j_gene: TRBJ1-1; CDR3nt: TGTGCCAGCAGCTTCGGGGGGACTGAAGCTTTCTTT; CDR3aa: CASSFGGTEAFF